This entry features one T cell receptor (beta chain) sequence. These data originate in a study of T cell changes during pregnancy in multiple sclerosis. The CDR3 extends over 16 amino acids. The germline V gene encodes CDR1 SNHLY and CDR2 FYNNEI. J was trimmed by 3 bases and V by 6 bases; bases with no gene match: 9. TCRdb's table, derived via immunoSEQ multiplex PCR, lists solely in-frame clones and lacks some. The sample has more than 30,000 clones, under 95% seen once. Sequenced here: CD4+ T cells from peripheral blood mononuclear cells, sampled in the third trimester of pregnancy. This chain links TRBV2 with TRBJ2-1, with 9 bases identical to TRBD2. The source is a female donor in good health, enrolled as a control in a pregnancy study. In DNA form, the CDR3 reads TGTGCCAGCAGGGGGTTTGTTAGCGGGGGCTACAATGAGCAGTTCTTC. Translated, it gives CASRGFVSGGYNEQFF.